One and the same sample provided the 18 T cell receptor beta chains below, sequenced in a study of blood T cell repertoires in COVID-19. Data came from immunoSEQ multiplex PCR; TCRdb stores just in-frame clones and leaves some out. The profile covers roughly 340,000 clones, with more than 75% appearing a single time and just under 6.5% taken by the ten largest. Sequenced sample: peripheral blood. These receptors all come from a woman aged 45-59 years with COVID-19, enrolled during active disease.

Points on this clone: In the same sample, other DNA sequences code for this CDR3. This rearrangement joins TRBV6-5 to TRBJ2-6; D is perhaps TRBD2 (5 bases). The V end was cut by 0 bases, the J end by 1 base, with 7 bases between. This CDR3 comprises 16 residues. CDR1 is MNHEY, CDR2 SVGAGI, per germline. CDR3 sequence: CASSYSTGSGANVLTF. The CDR3 DNA reads TGTGCCAGCAGTTACTCGACGGGGTCTGGGGCCAACGTCCTGACTTTC.

With regard to this clone: The sample contains more than one DNA sequence encoding this CDR3. This chain uses TRBV6-2 or TRBV6-3 with TRBJ2-5; the D is unclear. The CDR3 has 11 amino acids. V was shortened by 4 bases and J by 5 bases, with 5 bases between the two germline ends. The V gene's germline CDR1 is MNHEY and CDR2 SVGEGT. CDR3 sequence reads: CASSSRETQYF. The CDR3 DNA reads as TGTGCCAGCAGTTCCAGGGAGACCCAGTACTTC.

The genes are TRBV7-8 and TRBJ2-7; unclear D gene. The CDR3 is made up of 13 amino acids. In germline, CDR1 is SGHVS, CDR2 FQNEAQ. V dropped 5 bases and J dropped 4 bases, with 12 bases sitting between them. The CDR3 loop reads CASSEKLSYEQYF. The CDR3 DNA reads as TGTGCCAGCAGCGAAAAATTGAGTTACGAGCAGTACTTC.

The V and J genes are TRBV19 and TRBJ1-1; the D gene is possibly TRBD1 (5 bases). The V gene lost 6 bases and the J gene lost 3 bases, with 11 bases spanning the gap. The CDR3 sequence is 13 residues long. Germline V gene lookup returns CDR1 LNHDA and CDR2 SQIVND (reference sequence). This CDR3 reads CASREGRDTEAFF. The CDR3 bases are TGTGCCAGTAGGGAGGGGAGGGACACTGAAGCTTTCTTT.

The chain links TRBV7-2 to TRBJ2-1; a possible D gene is TRBD1 (6 bases). Trimming cost V 1 base and J 3 bases, with 16 bases left between them. Per germline, CDR1 SGHTA and CDR2 FQGNSA. The CDR3 contains 17 residues. The DNA for the CDR3 is TGTGCCAGCAGCTTAGTACCTGCAGGGGCGGGCTACAATGAGCAGTTCTTC. Protein: CASSLVPAGAGYNEQFF.

V and J are TRBV10-1 and TRBJ2-7; the match to TRBD1 covers 7 bases. CDR1 is WNHNN, CDR2 SYGVQD, per germline (reference sequence). V lost 0 bases and J lost 7; bases outside the gene matches: 6. This CDR3 is built from 14 residues. CDR3 nucleotide sequence: TGCGCCAGCAGTGAGTCAAAGGGGGCTGAGGAGCAGTACTTC. Encoded protein: CASSESKGAEEQYF.

As for this clone: Being one base from a much bigger clone, this may be a read error. The rearrangement links TRBV2 to TRBJ2-1; 13 bases agree with TRBD2. With 3 bases clipped from V and 7 bases from J, the junction kept 0 bases outside the gene matches. CDR1 is SNHLY, CDR2 FYNNEI, per germline. The CDR3 is 14 amino acids. As DNA, the CDR3 is TGTGCCAGCAGTGAGGGACTAGCGGGAAATGAGCAGTTCTTC. Amino acid sequence: CASSEGLAGNEQFF.

This clone turned up a few times. J is TRBJ2-5 and V is TRBV2; D gene uncertain. Trimming left V 0 bases short and J 5 bases short, with 10 bases between. CDR3 length: 14 amino acids. Germline loops: CDR1 SNHLY, CDR2 FYNNEI. CDR3 in DNA: TGTGCCAGCAGTGAAGCGCTCCAGTGGGAGACCCAGTACTTC. Protein sequence: CASSEALQWETQYF.

The rearrangement links TRBV18 to TRBJ2-3; D call uncertain. The germline V gene has CDR1 KGHSH and CDR2 LQKENI. Trimming left V 3 bases short and J 2 bases short, with 12 bases between. The CDR3 runs to 15 residues. This CDR3 is CASSPTVSYTDTQYF. The CDR3 DNA is TGTGCCAGCTCACCTACAGTGAGCTACACAGATACGCAGTATTTT.

The chain employs TRBV29-1 and TRBJ1-1; TRBD1 matches 7 bases. The germline V gene encodes CDR1 SQVTM and CDR2 ANQGSEA. V lost 7 bases and J lost 3; bases outside the gene matches: 5. The CDR3 runs 12 residues. DNA for the CDR3: TGCAGCGCCAGACAGGGTCACACTGAAGCTTTCTTT. This encodes CSARQGHTEAFF.

V usage is TRBV10-2 and J usage is TRBJ1-5; D gene ambiguous. The germline V gene encodes CDR1 WSHSY and CDR2 SAAADI. The CDR3 runs 13 residues. Trimming took 9 bases from V and 9 from J, leaving 18 bases between them. This CDR3 is CASAPLVTLPQHF. The CDR3 nucleotides read TGCGCCAGTGCCCCTCTAGTTACGTTGCCCCAGCATTTT.

The chain combines TRBV9 with TRBJ1-1; D is unclear. Per the germline V gene, CDR1 is SGDLS and CDR2 is YYNGEE. The germline V and J ends were trimmed by 4 bases and 0 bases, with 19 bases remaining between them. The CDR3 sequence is 17 residues long. This chain's CDR3 is CASSYTYPSGLNTEAFF. The CDR3 DNA reads TGTGCCAGCAGCTATACGTACCCTTCGGGATTGAACACTGAAGCTTTCTTT.

The rearrangement links TRBV9 to TRBJ1-1; D gene ambiguous. The CDR3 runs 13 residues. Trimming left V 4 bases short and J 6 bases short, with 13 bases between. CDR1 is SGDLS, CDR2 YYNGEE, per germline. CDR3 in amino acids: CASSSTRGSEAFF. CDR3 nucleotide sequence: TGTGCCAGCAGCTCCACCCGGGGTTCTGAAGCTTTCTTT.

V and J are TRBV18 and TRBJ1-5, with 9 bases lining up with TRBD1. The CDR3 has 16 amino acids. The germline V gene encodes CDR1 KGHSH and CDR2 LQKENI. V was pared by 3 bases and J by 2 bases, with 5 bases of the junction left unmatched. The CDR3 loop reads CASSPRTGDGNQPQHF. The CDR3 bases are TGTGCCAGCTCACCCCGGACAGGGGATGGCAATCAGCCCCAGCATTTT.

The rearrangement joins TRBV6-5 to TRBJ2-1, with a possible D match to TRBD1 (6 bases). V was pared by 0 bases and J by 6 bases, with 12 bases between. This CDR3 is 15 amino acids long. CDR1 and CDR2 from the germline V gene are MNHEY and SVGAGI. CDR3 loop: CASSYSRGTGNEQFF. CDR3 bases: TGTGCCAGCAGTTACTCCAGGGGCACGGGCAATGAGCAGTTCTTC.

This clone is judged medium-sized. This chain uses TRBV19 with TRBJ2-1, with TRBD2 matching over 9 bases. V was clipped by 5 bases and J by 4 bases; unmatched bases: 6. Germline V lookup: CDR1 LNHDA, CDR2 SQIVND (reference sequence). The CDR3 length is 15 residues. CDR3 sequence reads: CASSPGLATYNEQFF. The CDR3 DNA reads as TGTGCCAGTAGTCCGGGACTAGCTACATACAATGAGCAGTTCTTC.

The rearrangement links TRBV5-1 to TRBJ2-7, with D possibly matching TRBD1 (7 bases). The germline CDR1 and CDR2 sequences are SGHRS and YFSETQ. The CDR3 contains 13 residues. Trimming left V 4 bases short and J 7 bases short, with 15 bases between. Here the CDR3 DNA reads TGCGCCAGCAGCCAAGACAGGGCGGGGGAGCAGTACTTC. This sequence encodes CASSQDRAGEQYF. Variable domain in full (rest from reference TRBV5-1 and TRBJ2-7): KAGVTQTPRYLIKTRGQQVTLSCSPISGHRSVSWYQQTPGQGLQFLFEYFSETQRNKGNFPGRFSGRQFSNSRSEMNVSTLELGDSALYLCASSQDRAGEQYFGPGTRLTVT.

The chain joins TRBV7-9 to TRBJ2-2; possibly TRBD2 for D (5 bases). Germline V lookup: CDR1 SEHNR, CDR2 FQNEAQ (reference sequence). CDR3 length equals 16 residues. V lost 5 bases and J lost 3, with 16 bases in between. CDR3 region: CASSRPRGEYTGELFF. CDR3 DNA sequence: TGTGCCAGCAGCAGGCCCCGGGGAGAATACACCGGGGAGCTGTTTTTT.